Listed here are 20 T cell receptor beta chains from one sample, sequenced in a study of control samples from healthy donors and cancer patients. TCRdb's table, derived via immunoSEQ multiplex PCR, lists solely in-frame clones and lacks some. The table lists 150,000 to 200,000 clones, almost 90% of them singletons. Sequencing was carried out using blood. Source of these receptors: a woman aged 45-65 years in good health.

The rearrangement uses TRBV19 and TRBJ1-4, with a weak D call TRBD1 (5 bases). CDR1 LNHDA and CDR2 SQIVND come from the germline V gene (reference sequence). The CDR3 consists of 17 residues. The V and J ends lost 5 bases and 0 bases respectively, with 16 bases between them. This CDR3 reads CASSRFMGTATNEKLFF. CDR3 DNA: TGTGCCAGTAGTCGGTTTATGGGGACTGCAACTAATGAAAAACTGTTTTTT.

V and J are TRBV11-3 and TRBJ2-5; 10 bases line up with TRBD2. The CDR3 covers 15 residues. Germline V CDR1 and CDR2: SGHNT, YENEEA. J gave up 3 bases and V 5 bases, and 6 bases lay outside the gene matches. CDR3 in DNA: TGTGCCAGCAGCGTAGGACTAGCGGAAAAAGAGACCCAGTACTTC. This encodes CASSVGLAEKETQYF.

V gene TRBV4-3 combines with J gene TRBJ2-3; D ambiguous. CDR1 and CDR2 (germline): LGHNA, YSLEER. The CDR3 consists of 16 residues. V was trimmed by 1 base and J by 0 bases, leaving 11 bases between them. The CDR3: CASSQGRRTSTDTQYF. Written as DNA, the CDR3 is TGCGCCAGCAGCCAAGGACGCCGCACTAGCACAGATACGCAGTATTTT.

This chain uses TRBV5-4 with TRBJ2-5, with 12 nucleotides matching TRBD2. The CDR3 has 16 residues. The J segment lost 5 bases and the V segment lost 4 bases, leaving 9 bases of the junction unmatched. CDR1 SGHNT and CDR2 YYREEE come from the germline V gene (reference sequence). The CDR3 bases are TGTGCCAGCAGCCACGTACTAGCGGGGGGAGCGGAGACCCAGTACTTC. It is translated as CASSHVLAGGAETQYF. Filled out from reference TRBV5-4 and TRBJ2-5, the complete variable domain reads ETGVTQSPTHLIKTRGQQVTLRCSSQSGHNTVSWYQQALGQGPQFIFQYYREEENGRGNFPPRFSGLQFPNYSSELNVNALELDDSALYLCASSHVLAGGAETQYFGPGTRLLVL.

The chain recombines TRBV7-9 with TRBJ1-1, with D unclear. This CDR3 comprises 13 residues. The germline CDR1 and CDR2 sequences are SEHNR and FQNEAQ (reference sequence). V was cut by 4 bases and J by 0 bases, with 6 bases left in between. Here the CDR3 reads CASSYSMNTEAFF. CDR3 in DNA: TGTGCCAGCAGCTACAGCATGAACACTGAAGCTTTCTTT.

The rearrangement joins TRBV28 to TRBJ2-1; D is unresolved. This CDR3 contains 16 residues. V gave up 7 bases and J gave up 3 bases, with 19 bases separating them. In germline, CDR1 is MDHEN, CDR2 SYDVKM. As DNA, the CDR3 is TGTGCCAGCACCTCTTCGGCAGGCCCCTACTACAATGAGCAGTTCTTC. Residues: CASTSSAGPYYNEQFF. Based on the CDR3 plus reference TRBV28 and TRBJ2-1, the full variable domain is DVKVTQSSRYLVKRTGEKVFLECVQDMDHENMFWYRQDPGLGLRLIYFSYDVKMKEKGDIPEGYSVSREKKERFSLILESASTNQTSMYLCASTSSAGPYYNEQFFGPGTRLTVL.

V is TRBV15 and J is TRBJ2-7; D perhaps matches TRBD1 (6 bases). The CDR3 sequence is 13 residues long. Germline V gene data show CDR1 as LNHNV and CDR2 as YYDKDF (reference sequence). V lost 4 bases to trimming and J lost 5 bases, with 12 bases between them. In DNA, the CDR3 is TGTGCCACCAGCACAAGGACAGCAGACGAGCAGTACTTC. Its translation: CATSTRTADEQYF.

The J gene is TRBJ1-1, the V gene TRBV11-2; D gene unclear. CDR3 length: 12 amino acids. Trimming took 2 bases from V and 11 from J, leaving 12 bases between them. Germline CDR1 and CDR2: SGHAT and FQNNGV. The CDR3 spells CASSLITSGAFF. As DNA, the CDR3 is TGTGCCAGCAGCTTAATTACCTCGGGGGCTTTCTTT. The variable domain in full, completed from reference TRBV11-2 and TRBJ1-1, reads EAGVAQSPRYKIIEKRQSVAFWCNPISGHATLYWYQQILGQGPKLLIQFQNNGVVDDSQLPKDRFSAERLKGVDSTLKIQPAKLEDSAVYLCASSLITSGAFFGQGTRLTVV.

The CDR3 DNA follows: TGCGCCAGCAGCCGTGACCCTAGCGGGGGGGCCCCCCCCAATGAGCAGTTCTTC. Translation gives CASSRDPSGGAPPNEQFF. The rearrangement uses TRBV5-1 and TRBJ2-1; 12 bases are shared with TRBD2. CDR1 is SGHRS and CDR2 is YFSETQ in the germline V gene. This CDR3 comprises 18 residues. Trimming at V came to 4 bases and at J to 6 bases, leaving 14 bases not matched to a gene.

This rearrangement joins TRBV7-6 to TRBJ2-1; 12 bases match TRBD2. Germline V gives CDR1 SGHVS, CDR2 FNYEAQ. Germline trimming cut 4 bases from V and 6 bases from J; bases unmatched to any gene: 10. The CDR3 has 17 amino acids. Here the CDR3 reads CASSYTSGRPRFNEQFF. In DNA, the CDR3 is TGTGCCAGCAGCTATACTAGCGGGAGGCCCCGGTTCAATGAGCAGTTCTTC.

The chain joins TRBV7-2 to TRBJ1-1; TRBD1 matches 9 bases. Germline assignment: CDR1 SGHTA and CDR2 FQGNSA. CDR3 length: 15 residues. V trimming: 4 bases; J trimming: 4 bases; junction bases outside the gene matches: 7. CDR3 protein: CASSSQGQGITEAFF. The DNA for the CDR3 is TGTGCCAGCAGCTCTCAGGGACAGGGTATCACTGAAGCTTTCTTT.

The CDR3 is CASRLVNTEAFF. The CDR3 DNA follows: TGTGCCAGCAGGCTGGTGAACACTGAAGCTTTCTTT. This chain joins TRBV28 and TRBJ1-1; D is uncertain. Germline V gene lookup returns CDR1 MDHEN and CDR2 SYDVKM. Trimming removed 6 bases at V and 0 bases at J, with 5 bases between. The CDR3 sequence is 12 residues long.

The chain has TRBV29-1 and TRBJ1-5; 8 bases match TRBD1. With 7 bases clipped from V and 2 bases from J, the junction kept 16 bases outside the gene matches. The CDR3 spans 17 residues. Germline V lookup: CDR1 SQVTM, CDR2 ANQGSEA. The CDR3 sequence: CSARDRSGEIRNQPQHF. CDR3 bases: TGCAGCGCTAGGGACAGGTCCGGCGAAATCCGCAATCAGCCCCAGCATTTT.

The rearrangement links TRBV28 to TRBJ1-1; D is undetermined. The CDR3 contains 14 residues. V lost 3 bases to trimming and J lost 1 base, with 9 bases between them. Germline loops: CDR1 MDHEN, CDR2 SYDVKM. The CDR3 here is CASSFRTWNTEAFF. In DNA, the CDR3 is TGTGCCAGCAGTTTTCGGACCTGGAACACTGAAGCTTTCTTT.

V gene TRBV28 combines with J gene TRBJ1-6, with a tentative D call TRBD1 (6 bases). The CDR3 is 12 amino acids. In germline, CDR1 is MDHEN, CDR2 SYDVKM. Trimming pared 5 bases from V and 8 bases from J, leaving 7 bases between. The DNA for the CDR3 is TGTGCCAGCAGTCCAGGGGATTCACCCCTCCACTTT. Its translation: CASSPGDSPLHF.

This rearrangement joins TRBV9 to TRBJ1-1; unclear D gene. Germline V gives CDR1 SGDLS, CDR2 YYNGEE. The CDR3 contains 15 residues. Trimming pared 2 bases from V and 6 bases from J, leaving 17 bases between. CDR3 loop: CASSVSPYLGAEAFF. The CDR3 nucleotides read TGTGCCAGCAGCGTCTCCCCCTACCTTGGAGCTGAAGCTTTCTTT.

This clone was seen a few times. This chain connects TRBV11-3 to TRBJ2-3; D may correspond to TRBD1 or TRBD2 (5 bases each). There are 14 residues in the CDR3. V was trimmed by 5 bases and J by 6 bases, leaving 15 bases between them. Per germline, CDR1 SGHNT and CDR2 YENEEA. The CDR3 DNA is TGTGCCAGCAGCGCGAATTCATGGGGGGATACGCAGTATTTT. As protein: CASSANSWGDTQYF.

This chain uses TRBV28 with TRBJ2-7; 7 nucleotides line up with TRBD1. The length of the CDR3 is 14 residues. Germline assignment: CDR1 MDHEN and CDR2 SYDVKM. V was clipped by 2 bases and J by 3 bases; unmatched bases: 4. In nucleotides, the CDR3 is TGTGCCAGCAGTTTAGGGACAGATCTCTACGAGCAGTACTTC. Its protein product is CASSLGTDLYEQYF.

The chain couples TRBV27 to TRBJ2-5, with D possibly matching TRBD1 (5 bases). Trimming removed 3 bases from V and 3 bases from J, with 8 bases in between. This CDR3 comprises 13 residues. Germline CDR1 is MNHEY and CDR2 is SMNVEV (reference sequence). As DNA, the CDR3 is TGTGCCAGCAGTTTGGCAGGGAAAGAGACCCAGTACTTC. Translating gives CASSLAGKETQYF.

This clone was counted only a few times. The chain combines TRBV27 with TRBJ2-6; D unresolved. V lost 4 bases to trimming and J lost 0 bases, with 10 bases between them. The CDR3 length is 16 residues. CDR1 is MNHEY, CDR2 SMNVEV, per germline (reference sequence). The CDR3 nucleotides are TGTGCCAGCAGTTCCTGGGTAGTCTCTGGGGCCAACGTCCTGACTTTC. Its translation is CASSSWVVSGANVLTF.